This T cell receptor (beta chain) was recorded in a study of lymphopenia after photon versus proton radiotherapy. Sequencing used immunoSEQ multiplex PCR; TCRdb keeps in-frame clones, though not all of them. Of about 39,000 clones detected, more than 85% appear once; the ten largest clones hold about 16%. This clone occurred once. Its antigen is unidentified. Findings of the study overall: A bigger post-nadir fall in TCR diversity correlated inversely with survival time in deceased patients.

V was shortened by 1 base and J by 6 bases, with 23 bases between the two germline ends. CDR1 and CDR2 from the germline V gene are KGHSH and LQKENI. CDR3 size: 18 residues. This sequence originates from a man aged 60 to 69 with cholangiocarcinoma. The source material was peripheral blood, sampled from a patient treated with photon-based radiotherapy. The chain joins TRBV18 to TRBJ2-3; D not certain. In DNA, the CDR3 is TGTGCCAGCTCACCACGGGGTGCGGCGAACGGGCCCTGGGATACGCAGTATTTT. Translation gives CASSPRGAANGPWDTQYF.